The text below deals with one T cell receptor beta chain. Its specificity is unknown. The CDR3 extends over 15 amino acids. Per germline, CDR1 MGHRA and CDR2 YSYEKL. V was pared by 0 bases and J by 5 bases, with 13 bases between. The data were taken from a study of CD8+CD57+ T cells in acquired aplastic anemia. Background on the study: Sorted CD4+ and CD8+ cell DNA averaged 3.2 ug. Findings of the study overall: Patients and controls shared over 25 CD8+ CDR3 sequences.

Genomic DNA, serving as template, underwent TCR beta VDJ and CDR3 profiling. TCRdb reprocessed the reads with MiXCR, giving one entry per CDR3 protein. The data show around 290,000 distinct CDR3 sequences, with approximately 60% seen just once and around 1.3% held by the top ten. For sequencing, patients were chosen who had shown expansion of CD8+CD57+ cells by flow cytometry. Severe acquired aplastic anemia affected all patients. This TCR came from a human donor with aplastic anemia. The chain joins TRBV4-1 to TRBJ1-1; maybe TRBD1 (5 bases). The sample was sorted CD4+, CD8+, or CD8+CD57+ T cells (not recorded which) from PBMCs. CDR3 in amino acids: CASSQDLRGSTEAFF. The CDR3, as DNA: TGCGCCAGCAGCCAAGATCTTCGGGGGAGTACTGAAGCTTTCTTT.